The next 13 T cell receptor beta chains were all read from a single sample in a study of graft-versus-host responses after intestinal transplantation. The assay was immunoSEQ multiplex PCR, and TCRdb's table has in-frame clones only and misses some. The table has approximately 80,000 clones, 70% to 90% seen once. These receptors lack a known antigen. The material sequenced was unstimulated CD4+ T cells sorted from spleen or lymph node cells, taken before intestinal transplant. All receptors derive from a human donor who received an intestinal transplant.

The chain has TRBV27 and TRBJ2-1; D unclear. Trimming cost V 3 bases and J 10 bases, with 16 bases left between them. This CDR3 spans 14 amino acids. The germline V gene has CDR1 MNHEY and CDR2 SMNVEV (reference sequence). The CDR3 DNA reads as TGTGCCAGCAGTTTTTCGCAAGTAGCCGGGGAGCAGTTCTTC. Protein product: CASSFSQVAGEQFF.

V is TRBV10-3 and J is TRBJ2-7; 10 positions agree with TRBD1. Germline V gene data show CDR1 as ENHRY and CDR2 as SYGVKD. This CDR3 contains 14 residues. The junction had 4 bases not matched to a gene; V was cut back by 6 bases and J by 2 bases. The CDR3 nucleotides read TGTGCCATCAGAGGGACAGGGGCCCCCTACGAGCAGTACTTC. The encoded protein is CAIRGTGAPYEQYF.

V is TRBV18 and J is TRBJ2-1, with TRBD1 matching over 9 bases. Germline CDR1 and CDR2: KGHSH and LQKENI. V lost 4 bases, J lost 4 bases, and 8 bases stayed unmatched. The CDR3 runs to 16 residues. The CDR3 DNA sequence: TGTGCCAGCTCACTCTCAACAGGGGGCCATTACAATGAGCAGTTCTTC. This translates into CASSLSTGGHYNEQFF.

This clone appeared a few times. This chain joins TRBV28 and TRBJ2-7, with 8 nucleotides matching TRBD1. The CDR3 is 14 amino acids. The J segment lost 0 bases and the V segment lost 10 bases, leaving 8 bases of the junction unmatched. Germline V gene sequence: CDR1 MDHEN, CDR2 SYDVKM. Here the CDR3 reads CATRGQVASYEQYF. The CDR3 bases are TGTGCCACCCGGGGACAGGTGGCCTCCTACGAGCAGTACTTC.

This rearrangement joins TRBV19 to TRBJ1-1; no reliable D call. This CDR3 has 15 residues. CDR1 and CDR2 (germline): LNHDA, SQIVND (reference sequence). The V and J ends lost 5 bases and 0 bases respectively, with 13 bases between them. In nucleotides, the CDR3 is TGTGCCAGTAGTCCGGAAGGGAGCGTGAACACTGAAGCTTTCTTT. Protein: CASSPEGSVNTEAFF.

The V gene is TRBV28, the J gene TRBJ2-5; 7 bases line up with TRBD2. From germline, CDR1 is MDHEN and CDR2 SYDVKM. V was clipped by 3 bases and J by 7 bases; unmatched bases: 11. The CDR3 loop spans 15 amino acids. The CDR3 nucleotides read TGTGCCAGCAGTTTTTACACGGGGGGTGTGTCGACCCAGTACTTC. This translates into CASSFYTGGVSTQYF.

The chain employs TRBV5-1 and TRBJ2-3; 9 bases match TRBD2. V lost 0 bases and J lost 6; bases outside the gene matches: 8. This CDR3 has 16 amino acids. In germline, CDR1 is SGHRS, CDR2 YFSETQ. In nucleotides, the CDR3 is TGCGCCAGCAGCTTGGCCCCTAGCGGGGCCCCGGATACGCAGTATTTT. It specifies CASSLAPSGAPDTQYF. Supplemented by reference TRBV5-1 and TRBJ2-3, the full variable domain reads KAGVTQTPRYLIKTRGQQVTLSCSPISGHRSVSWYQQTPGQGLQFLFEYFSETQRNKGNFPGRFSGRQFSNSRSEMNVSTLELGDSALYLCASSLAPSGAPDTQYFGPGTRLTVL.

J is TRBJ2-5 and V is TRBV5-1; unclear D gene. Trimming took 1 base from V and 4 from J, leaving 14 bases between them. The germline V gene encodes CDR1 SGHRS and CDR2 YFSETQ. This CDR3 has 15 residues. The CDR3 DNA follows: TGCGCCAGCAGCTTGTCCCTCGGGTCCTCAGAGACCCAGTACTTC. Its translation is CASSLSLGSSETQYF.

This CDR3 is CASSTRTGGMNTEAFF. The CDR3 region has the DNA TGTGCCAGTAGTACTCGGACAGGGGGCATGAACACTGAAGCTTTCTTT. The V gene is TRBV19, the J gene TRBJ1-1; 11 bases are shared with TRBD1. V lost 4 bases to trimming and J lost 0 bases; unmatched junction nucleotides: 4. Germline lookup yields CDR1 LNHDA and CDR2 SQIVND (reference sequence). CDR3 size: 16 residues.

The chain has TRBV7-2 and TRBJ2-7, with 10 nucleotides matching TRBD1. V trimming: 5 bases; J trimming: 2 bases; junction bases outside the gene matches: 9. Per germline, CDR1 SGHTA and CDR2 FQGNSA. The CDR3 has 16 amino acids. Here the CDR3 reads CASSPGQGVPTYEQYF. DNA of the CDR3: TGTGCCAGCAGCCCCGGACAGGGGGTACCAACCTACGAGCAGTACTTC.

The chain recombines TRBV10-2 with TRBJ2-1; 12 bases match TRBD2. V shed 4 bases, J shed 5 bases, and the junction held 9 bases outside the gene matches. Germline CDR1 reads WSHSY; CDR2 reads SAAADI. This CDR3 region has 17 residues. CDR3 DNA: TGCGCCAGCAGTGGACCGACTAGCGGGAGAAGGGACAATGAGCAGTTCTTC. Translated, it gives CASSGPTSGRRDNEQFF.

The chain couples TRBV7-3 to TRBJ2-3; D perhaps matches TRBD2 (6 bases). Looked up from germline, CDR1 is SGHTA and CDR2 is FQGTGA. The CDR3 spans 14 residues. Trimming took off 4 bases at V and 4 bases at J, with 12 bases between the two ends. The CDR3 sequence is CASSSDRDSDTQYF. DNA for the CDR3: TGTGCCAGCAGCTCCGACCGGGACTCAGATACGCAGTATTTT.

This clone is a singleton in its sample. The chain joins TRBV28 to TRBJ1-2; a possible D gene is TRBD1 (6 bases). The CDR3 totals 14 residues. Germline V lookup: CDR1 MDHEN, CDR2 SYDVKM. The V gene lost 6 bases and the J gene lost 4 bases, with 15 bases spanning the gap. For the CDR3, the DNA is TGTGCCAGCAGGGCCGGGGGGGCCATCTATGGCTACACCTTC. This sequence encodes CASRAGGAIYGYTF.